Reported below is one TCR beta chain. Its specific antigen is unknown. The sample holds no much larger clone one base away, and base qualities are not on file. In the ophthalmopathy patients, disease was moderately to severely active, with a Clinical Activity Score of 3 or more, a NOSPECS grade of 4 or more, and a duration of less than 3 months. Patients with uncontrolled infections, other autoimmune diseases, pregnancy or lactation were excluded. Clinical symptoms, serum thyroxine and TRAb, thyroid ultrasound, and orbital computed tomography formed the basis for the diagnoses. PBMCs were separated from under 11 ml of fresh peripheral blood using Ficoll-Paque density gradient centrifugation. Total RNA was extracted with Trizol reagent, and quality was checked on an Agilent 2100 Bioanalyzer. The sample belongs to a study of T cells in Graves' hyperthyroidism and ophthalmopathy (dated by TCRdb to about 2019). Looking at the study overall: Peripheral blood samples were taken at the time of initial diagnosis, prior to any treatment. To identify TCR V-J signatures that set the groups apart, the researchers used a discovery cohort of 100 patients, made up of around 42 with Graves' ophthalmopathy and 57 with stable Graves' hyperthyroidism. Prospective prediction of ophthalmopathy was tested in an independent validation cohort of fewer than 20 hyperthyroidism patients and around 16 patients who later progressed to ophthalmopathy. The 75 to 100 discovery patients were divided at random into training and test sets in a 7:3 ratio. Thyroid tissue and blood T-cell repertoires from six or seven Graves' hyperthyroidism patients were also compared in the study. Once sampling was done, hyperthyroidism patients were given methimazole at a starting dose of 30 mg daily, whereas ophthalmopathy patients were given high-dose intravenous methylprednisolone. TCR Vbeta CDR3 sequencing of some 140 peripheral blood samples (under 45 ophthalmopathy, 75 hyperthyroidism and approximately 17 progressor patients) is reported in the paper. Beyond this particular receptor, the publication reports: A 13 V-J signature model separated ophthalmopathy from stable hyperthyroidism, with just over 85% sensitivity and 81.08% specificity in cross-validation and 80%/75% in testing. No statistical method was used to set the sample size in advance, and investigators knew the group allocation. During validation, the model predicted progression to ophthalmopathy a median of approximately 7 months ahead of onset, with almost 71% sensitivity and 72.22% specificity. Most expanded thyroid clonotypes (frequency above 0.001) were also detected in blood, suggesting blood repertoires may reflect thyroid immune responses.

The TCR beta CDR3 regions were amplified from RNA transcripts. A first-round RT-PCR of the TCR CDR3 used the HTBI primer set with the Qiagen OneStep RT-PCR kit. A second multiplex PCR round built the libraries, followed by size selection and purification. The libraries were sequenced on an Illumina HiSeq2000 using paired-end 100 bp reads. As for the original processing: SOAPnuke was used to process the raw data, removing reads that contained adapters or uncalled bases, had a mean Phred below 15, or lacked an exact match to the constant primer or identifier. COPE v1.2.5 was used to merge high-quality paired reads, and clonotypes were defined as unique nucleotide sequences. MiTCR v1.1 was used to align clonotypes to the IMGT TRBV, TRBD and TRBJ reference segments. The analysis included only V-J combinations with a frequency above 0.0001, which together covered approximately 99% of the repertoires. A TCS score was defined as the ratio of F50 (clonal expansion) to E x V (chaos), with BLOSUM62-based TCRdist applied between CDR3 peptides within each V-J. Welch's t-statistics and random forest reduced 500 to 550 V-J features to 13, which were used in a naive Bayes classifier (R e1071). TCRdb took the public reads, trimmed them with fastp at Q25, ran MiXCR for clone calling and kept in-frame beta chains. Identical CDR3 proteins give one entry, which carries the most common genes and DNA. TCRdb, not the original authors, processed these V and J calls. The sample yields 490,000 or so distinct CDR3 sequences; around a fifth were counted once. Clones ranked in the top ten supply less than 65% of the sample.

The germline V gene (reference sequence) supplies CDR1 DFQATT and CDR2 SNEGSKA. There are 14 amino acids in the CDR3, from cysteine to phenylalanine inclusive. Of all the DNA, just the CDR3 is kept, 42 bases in frame from base 1. Trimming leaves V shorter by 5 bases and J shorter by 2 bases, with the junction holding 1 base beyond the gene matches. Source material: blood. The clonotype was recovered from a woman aged 65 to 85 with Graves' ophthalmopathy. The sequence is built from TRBV20-1 and TRBJ2-1, with 12 central nucleotides matching TRBD2. The CDR3 is CSAWTSGTYNEQFF. The nucleotide sequence is TGCAGTGCTTGGACTAGCGGGACCTACAATGAGCAGTTCTTC.